This T cell receptor beta chain was recovered during a study of blood T cell repertoires in COVID-19. Study details: The analysed material was cDNA or gDNA that came from T cells, B-cell-depleted T cells, or PBMCs.

This table comes from immunoSEQ multiplex PCR, and its TCRdb copy is limited to in-frame clones, with some not included. The repertoire consists of around 180,000 clones, with 84% occurring once and the leading ten covering less than 15%. Recovery meant two consecutive negative NP/OP PCR tests, professional clearance, or resolved symptoms. The germline CDR1 and CDR2 sequences are SGDLS and YYNGEE. This CDR3 is 15 amino acids long. V dropped 4 bases and J dropped 8; count of bases not matched to a gene: 5. The TCR was taken from a man aged 45-65 years who had recovered from COVID-19. Sequences were obtained from PBMCs or T cells enriched from blood (not recorded which). The genes are TRBV9 and TRBJ2-1; 14 nucleotides line up with TRBD2. The CDR3: CASSPGLAGAHEQFF. In nucleotides, the CDR3 is TGTGCCAGCAGCCCGGGACTAGCGGGGGCCCATGAGCAGTTCTTC.